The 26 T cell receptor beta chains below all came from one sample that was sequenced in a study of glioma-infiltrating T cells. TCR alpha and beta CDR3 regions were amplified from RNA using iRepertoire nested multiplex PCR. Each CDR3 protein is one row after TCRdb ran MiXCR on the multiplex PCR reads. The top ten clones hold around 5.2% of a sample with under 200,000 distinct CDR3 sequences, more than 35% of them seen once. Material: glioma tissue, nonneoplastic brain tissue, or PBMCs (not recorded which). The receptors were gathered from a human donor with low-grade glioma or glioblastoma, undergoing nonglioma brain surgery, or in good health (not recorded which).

The CDR3 sequence is CSAIGISSANTIYF. The CDR3 nucleotides read TGCAGTGCTATAGGTATTAGCTCTGCGAACACCATATATTTT. The genes are TRBV20-1 and TRBJ1-3; no definite D call. Trimming pared 4 bases from V and 7 bases from J, leaving 17 bases between. Looked up from germline, CDR1 is DFQATT and CDR2 is SNEGSKA (reference sequence). There are 14 residues in the CDR3.

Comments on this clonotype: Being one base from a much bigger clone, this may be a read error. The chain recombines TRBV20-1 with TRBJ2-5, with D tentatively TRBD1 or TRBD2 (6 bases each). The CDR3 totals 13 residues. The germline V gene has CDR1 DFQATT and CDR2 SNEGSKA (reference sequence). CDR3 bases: TGCATTGCTAGCTGGGGGGCCCAAGAGACCCAGTACTTC. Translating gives CIASWGAQETQYF.

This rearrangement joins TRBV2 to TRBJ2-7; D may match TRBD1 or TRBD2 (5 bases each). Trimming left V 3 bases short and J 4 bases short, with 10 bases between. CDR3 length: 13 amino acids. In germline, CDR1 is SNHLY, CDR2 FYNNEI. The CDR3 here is CASSEGVRYEQYF. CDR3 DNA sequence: TGTGCCAGCAGTGAGGGGGTTAGGTACGAGCAGTACTTC.

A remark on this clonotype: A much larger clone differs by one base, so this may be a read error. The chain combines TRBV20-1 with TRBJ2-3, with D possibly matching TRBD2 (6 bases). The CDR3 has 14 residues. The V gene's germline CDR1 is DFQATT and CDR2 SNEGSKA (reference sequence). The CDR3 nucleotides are TGCAGTGCTGGAAGGCCTACTAGCATAGATACGCAGTATTTT. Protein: CSAGRPTSIDTQYF.

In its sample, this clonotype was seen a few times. In nucleotides, the CDR3 is TGTGCCAGCAGCCAAGGATTGGACAGGCAGAACACTGAAGCTTTCTTT. This encodes CASSQGLDRQNTEAFF. The genes are TRBV3-1 and TRBJ1-1, with 7 bases lining up with TRBD1. Germline CDR1 and CDR2: LGHDT and YNNKEL (reference sequence). The length of the CDR3 is 16 residues. Trimming took 1 base from V and 1 from J; bases not matched to a gene: 6.

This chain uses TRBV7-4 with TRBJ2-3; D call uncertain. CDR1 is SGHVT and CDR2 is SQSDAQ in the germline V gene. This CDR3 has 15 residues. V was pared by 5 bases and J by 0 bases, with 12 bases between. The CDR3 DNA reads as TGTGCCAGCAGCCCCCGACAAGGAAGCACAGATACGCAGTATTTT. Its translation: CASSPRQGSTDTQYF.

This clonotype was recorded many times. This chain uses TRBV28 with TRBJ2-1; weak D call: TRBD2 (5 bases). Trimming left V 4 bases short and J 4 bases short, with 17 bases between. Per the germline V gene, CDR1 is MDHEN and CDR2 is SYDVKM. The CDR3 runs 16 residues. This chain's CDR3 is CASSSMPTTTYNEQFF. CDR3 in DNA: TGTGCCAGCAGTTCAATGCCGACTACCACTTACAATGAGCAGTTCTTC.

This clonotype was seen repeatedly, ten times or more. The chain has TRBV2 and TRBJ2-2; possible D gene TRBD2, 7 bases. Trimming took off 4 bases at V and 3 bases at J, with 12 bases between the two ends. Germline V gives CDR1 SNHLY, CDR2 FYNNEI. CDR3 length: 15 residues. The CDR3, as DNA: TGTGCCAGCAGTGTACAGGGAGGGGACACCGGGGAGCTGTTTTTT. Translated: CASSVQGGDTGELFF.

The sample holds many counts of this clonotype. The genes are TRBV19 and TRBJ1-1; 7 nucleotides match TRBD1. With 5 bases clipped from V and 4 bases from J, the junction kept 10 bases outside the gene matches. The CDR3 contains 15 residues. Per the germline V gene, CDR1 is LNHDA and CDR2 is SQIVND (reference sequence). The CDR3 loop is CASSLRTGLSTEAFF. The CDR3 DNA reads TGTGCCAGTAGTCTCCGGACAGGCTTAAGCACTGAAGCTTTCTTT.

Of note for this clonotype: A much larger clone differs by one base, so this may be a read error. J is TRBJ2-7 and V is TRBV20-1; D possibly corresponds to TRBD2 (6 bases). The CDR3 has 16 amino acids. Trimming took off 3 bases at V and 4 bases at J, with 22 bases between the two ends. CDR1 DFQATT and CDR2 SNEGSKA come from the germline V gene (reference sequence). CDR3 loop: CSASGGKGNLRYEQYF. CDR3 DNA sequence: TGCAGTGCTAGTGGGGGGAAAGGGAATCTCCGATACGAGCAGTACTTC.

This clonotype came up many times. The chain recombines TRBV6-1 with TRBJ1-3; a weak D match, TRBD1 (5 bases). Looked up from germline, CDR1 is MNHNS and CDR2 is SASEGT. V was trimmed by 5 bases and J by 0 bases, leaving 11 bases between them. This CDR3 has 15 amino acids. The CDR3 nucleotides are TGTGCCAGCAGTTCGGGACGGAGCTCTGGAAACACCATATATTTT. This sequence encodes CASSSGRSSGNTIYF.

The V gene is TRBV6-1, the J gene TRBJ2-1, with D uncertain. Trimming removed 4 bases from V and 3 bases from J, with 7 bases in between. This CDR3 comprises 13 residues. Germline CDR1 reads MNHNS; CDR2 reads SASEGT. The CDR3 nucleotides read TGTGCCAGCAGTGTGGATAACTACAATGAGCAGTTCTTC. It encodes CASSVDNYNEQFF.

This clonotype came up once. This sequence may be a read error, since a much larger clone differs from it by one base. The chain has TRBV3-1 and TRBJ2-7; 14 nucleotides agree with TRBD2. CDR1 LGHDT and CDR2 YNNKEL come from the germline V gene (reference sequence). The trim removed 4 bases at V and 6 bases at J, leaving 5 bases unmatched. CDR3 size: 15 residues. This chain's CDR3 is CASSLGLAGGTEQYF. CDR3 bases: TGTGCCAGCAGCCTCGGACTAGCGGGAGGAACCGAGCAGTACTTC.

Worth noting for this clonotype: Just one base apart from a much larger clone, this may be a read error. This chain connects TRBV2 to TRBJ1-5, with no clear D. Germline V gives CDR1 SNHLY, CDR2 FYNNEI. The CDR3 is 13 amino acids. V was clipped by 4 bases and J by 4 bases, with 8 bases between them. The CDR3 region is CASSGNLNQPQHF. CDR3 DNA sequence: TGTGCCAGCAGTGGAAACCTGAATCAGCCCCAGCATTTT.

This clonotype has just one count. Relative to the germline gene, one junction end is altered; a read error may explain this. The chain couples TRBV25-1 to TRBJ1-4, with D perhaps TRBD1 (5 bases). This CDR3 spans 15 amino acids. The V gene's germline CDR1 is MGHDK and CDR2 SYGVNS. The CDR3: CASGESDGSGEKLVF. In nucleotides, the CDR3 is TGTGCCAGCGGTGAATCTGATGGATCGGGGGAAAAACTGGTTTTT.

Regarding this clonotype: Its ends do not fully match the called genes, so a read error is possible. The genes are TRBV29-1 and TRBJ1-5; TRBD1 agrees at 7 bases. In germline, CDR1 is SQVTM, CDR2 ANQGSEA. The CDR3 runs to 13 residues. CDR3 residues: CSFATGVDQPQNF. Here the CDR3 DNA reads TGCAGCTTTGCCACAGGGGTGGATCAGCCCCAGAATTTT. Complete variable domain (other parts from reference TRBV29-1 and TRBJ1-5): SAVISQKPSRDICQRGTSLTIQCQVDSQVTMMFWYRQQPGQSLTLIATANQGSEATYESGFVIDKFPISRPNLTFSTLTVSNMSPEDSSIYLCSFATGVDQPQNFGDGTRLSIL.

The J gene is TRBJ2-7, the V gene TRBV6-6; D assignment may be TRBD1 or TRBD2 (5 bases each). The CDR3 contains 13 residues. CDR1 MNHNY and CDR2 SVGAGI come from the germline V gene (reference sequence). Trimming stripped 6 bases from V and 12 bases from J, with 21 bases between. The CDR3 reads CASRDPGPYERYF. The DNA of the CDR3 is TGTGCCAGCAGAGATCCGGGACCATACGAGAGGTACTTC.

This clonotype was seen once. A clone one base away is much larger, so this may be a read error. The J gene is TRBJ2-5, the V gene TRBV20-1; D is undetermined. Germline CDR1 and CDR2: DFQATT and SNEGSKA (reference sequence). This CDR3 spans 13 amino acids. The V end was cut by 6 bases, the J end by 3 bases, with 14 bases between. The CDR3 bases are TGCAGTGCCAAGTTGTTTTGTAAAGAGACCCAGTACTTC. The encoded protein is CSAKLFCKETQYF.

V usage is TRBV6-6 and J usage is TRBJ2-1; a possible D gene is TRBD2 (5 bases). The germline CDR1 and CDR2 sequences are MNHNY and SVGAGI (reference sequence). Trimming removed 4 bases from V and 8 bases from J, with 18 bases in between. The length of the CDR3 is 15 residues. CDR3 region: CASSSRAHSADEQFF. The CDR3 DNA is TGTGCCAGCAGTTCACGGGCCCACTCAGCGGATGAGCAGTTCTTC.

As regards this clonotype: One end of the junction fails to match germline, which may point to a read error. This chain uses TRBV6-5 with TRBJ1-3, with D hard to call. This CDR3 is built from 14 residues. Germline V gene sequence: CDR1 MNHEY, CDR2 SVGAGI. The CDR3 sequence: CACSFLRSGNTIYF. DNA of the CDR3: TGTGCCTGCAGTTTTCTCCGCTCTGGAAACACCATATATTTT.

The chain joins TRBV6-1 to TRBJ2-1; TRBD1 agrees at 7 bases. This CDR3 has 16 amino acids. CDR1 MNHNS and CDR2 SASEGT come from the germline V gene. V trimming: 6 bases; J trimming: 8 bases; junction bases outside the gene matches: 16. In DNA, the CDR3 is TGTGCCAGCAGACACCCGGACAGGAGATCATATCATGAGCAGTTCTTC. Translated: CASRHPDRRSYHEQFF.

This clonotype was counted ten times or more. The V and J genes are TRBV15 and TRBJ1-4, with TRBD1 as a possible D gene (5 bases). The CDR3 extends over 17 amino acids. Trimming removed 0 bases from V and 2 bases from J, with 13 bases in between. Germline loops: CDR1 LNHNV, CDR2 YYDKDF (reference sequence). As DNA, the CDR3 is TGTGCCACCAGCAGAGATCAGGGAATGAGGACTAATGAAAAACTGTTTTTT. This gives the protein CATSRDQGMRTNEKLFF. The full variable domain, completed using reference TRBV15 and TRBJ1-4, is DAMVIQNPRYQVTQFGKPVTLSCSQTLNHNVMYWYQQKSSQAPKLLFHYYDKDFNNEADTPDNFQSRRPNTSFCFLDIRSPGLGDTAMYLCATSRDQGMRTNEKLFFGSGTQLSVL.

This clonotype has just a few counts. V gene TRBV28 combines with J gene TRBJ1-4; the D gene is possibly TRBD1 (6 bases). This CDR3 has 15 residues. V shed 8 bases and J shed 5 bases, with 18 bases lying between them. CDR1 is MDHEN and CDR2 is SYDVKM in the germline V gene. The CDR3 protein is CASVNSGARNEKLFF. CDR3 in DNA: TGTGCCAGCGTGAATTCAGGGGCGAGAAATGAAAAACTGTTTTTT.

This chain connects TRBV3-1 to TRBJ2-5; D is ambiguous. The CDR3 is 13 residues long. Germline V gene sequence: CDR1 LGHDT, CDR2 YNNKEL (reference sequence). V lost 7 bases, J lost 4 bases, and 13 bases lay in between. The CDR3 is CASTTDKVETQYF. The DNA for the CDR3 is TGTGCCAGCACCACAGACAAAGTAGAGACCCAGTACTTC.

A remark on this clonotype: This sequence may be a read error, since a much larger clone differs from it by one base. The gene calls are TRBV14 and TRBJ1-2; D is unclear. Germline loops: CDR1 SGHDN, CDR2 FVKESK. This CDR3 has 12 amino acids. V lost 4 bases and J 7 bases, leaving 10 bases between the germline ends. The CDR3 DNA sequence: TGTGCCAGCAGCCTCAGCCGAAGTGGCTACACCTTC. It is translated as CASSLSRSGYTF.

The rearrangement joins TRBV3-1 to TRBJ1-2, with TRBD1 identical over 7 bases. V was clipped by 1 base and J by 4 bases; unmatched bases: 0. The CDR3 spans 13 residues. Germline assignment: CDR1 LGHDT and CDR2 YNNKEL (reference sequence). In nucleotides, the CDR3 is TGTGCCAGCAGCCAAGCAGGGGGCTATGGCTACACCTTC. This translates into CASSQAGGYGYTF.